This T cell receptor (beta chain) was obtained from a study of cytomegalovirus exposure and HLA in healthy donors. Study outcomes and limitations: Accurate HLA-A and HLA-B prediction from TCR beta sequences was reported for most subjects. According to a later analysis, donors in an Asian-associated ancestry cluster reportedly had fewer N-insertions than the 666-donor mean.

Researchers ran the PCR with 60 Vbeta and 13 Jbeta primers. Using immunoSEQ multiplex PCR, the repertoire was profiled, and TCRdb retains in-frame clones only, with some absent. There are around 210,000 clones in the sample; about 80% occur only once, and just under 3% lies in the top ten. In the case of this clone: Its antigen remains unidentified.

Germline V gene data show CDR1 as SEHNR and CDR2 as FQNEAQ (reference sequence). J was trimmed by 1 base and V by 5 bases; bases with no gene match: 10. This CDR3 spans 16 amino acids. The clonotype comes from a woman aged 25-40 years in good health and CMV-seronegative. The chain is built from TRBV7-9 and TRBJ2-5, with 7 bases lining up with TRBD1. The sample was PBMCs. The CDR3 DNA sequence: TGTGCCAGCAGCCAGCCGGGGACAGCCTTCCAAGAGACCCAGTACTTC. Translated: CASSQPGTAFQETQYF. Full variable domain (remainder filled in from reference TRBV7-9 and TRBJ2-5): DTGVSQNPRHKITKRGQNVTFRCDPISEHNRLYWYRQTLGQGPEFLTYFQNEAQLEKSRLLSDRFSAERPKGSFSTLEIQRTEQGDSAMYLCASSQPGTAFQETQYFGPGTRLLVL.